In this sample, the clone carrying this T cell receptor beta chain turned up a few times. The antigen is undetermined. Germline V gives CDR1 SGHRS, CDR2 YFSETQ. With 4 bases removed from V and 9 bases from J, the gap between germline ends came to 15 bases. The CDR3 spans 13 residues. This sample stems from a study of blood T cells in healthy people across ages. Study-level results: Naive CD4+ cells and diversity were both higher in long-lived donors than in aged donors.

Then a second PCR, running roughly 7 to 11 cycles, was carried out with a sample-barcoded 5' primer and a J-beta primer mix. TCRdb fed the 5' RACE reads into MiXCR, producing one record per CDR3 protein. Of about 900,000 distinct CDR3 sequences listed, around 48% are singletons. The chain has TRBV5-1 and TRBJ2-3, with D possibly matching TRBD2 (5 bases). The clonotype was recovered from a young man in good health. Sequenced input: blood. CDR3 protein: CASSPAVIGTQYF. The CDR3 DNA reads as TGCGCCAGCAGCCCAGCGGTGATAGGCACGCAGTATTTT.